A selection of T cell receptor beta chains follows, all from one sample in a study of T cell responses to AZD1222 COVID-19 vaccine. The assay was immunoSEQ multiplex PCR, and TCRdb's table has in-frame clones only and misses some. The table lists 25,000 to 35,000 clones, about 89% of them singletons. Sequenced material: peripheral blood, taken on day 0 of AZD1222 vaccination. The receptors originated from an adult in good health. CDR3s include the opening cysteine and the closing phenylalanine or tryptophan. A D gene is named only where the DNA matches it firmly. Only part of the rows carry a size: once, few, many, or a class if the clone is expanded.

clone_size,v_call,d_call,j_call,cdr3_aa,cdr3_nt
NA,TRBV19,NA,TRBJ2-7,CASSDPADAYEQYF,TGTGCCAGTAGTGATCCAGCGGATGCTTACGAGCAGTACTTC
NA,TRBV6-2/TRBV6-3,TRBD1,TRBJ1-5,CASSYSKGTGYNSNQPQHF,TGTGCCAGCAGTTACTCGAAAGGGACAGGGTATAATAGCAATCAGCCCCAGCATTTT
NA,TRBV7-2,NA,TRBJ1-1,CASSPRGQGTEAFF,TGTGCCAGCAGCCCACGGGGGCAGGGGACTGAAGCTTTCTTT
NA,TRBV5-4,TRBD1,TRBJ2-3,CASRRGGQGPDTQYF,TGTGCCAGCAGAAGAGGCGGACAGGGACCAGATACGCAGTATTTT
NA,TRBV19,NA,TRBJ1-2,CASTVRSGDYGYTF,TGTGCCAGTACTGTCCGTTCCGGTGACTATGGCTACACCTTC
NA,TRBV30,NA,TRBJ1-5,CAWSTPQRGSNQPQHF,TGTGCCTGGAGTACCCCCCAAAGGGGGAGCAATCAGCCCCAGCATTTT
once,TRBV6-2/TRBV6-3,NA,TRBJ1-5,CASSYGGNQPQHF,TGTGCCAGCAGTTACGGGGGCAATCAGCCCCAGCATTTT
NA,TRBV6-5,NA,TRBJ1-2,CASSYRRGVNYGYTF,TGTGCCAGCAGTTACCGCAGGGGCGTCAACTATGGCTACACCTTC
NA,TRBV6-5,TRBD1,TRBJ2-2,CASRYSGTGGAGELFF,TGTGCCAGCAGATACTCCGGGACAGGGGGTGCCGGGGAGCTGTTTTTT
few,TRBV28,NA,TRBJ2-7,CASSFSDFSYEQYF,TGTGCCAGCAGTTTCAGTGATTTTTCCTACGAGCAGTACTTC
NA,TRBV4-3,NA,TRBJ1-3,CASSQYRLSGNTIYF,TGCGCCAGCAGCCAATACCGGCTCTCTGGAAACACCATATATTTT
NA,TRBV10-1,NA,TRBJ2-5,CASSEQEGWGETQYF,TGCGCCAGCAGTGAACAGGAGGGCTGGGGAGAGACCCAGTACTTC
NA,TRBV3-1/TRBV3-2,TRBD1,TRBJ1-3,CASSQSGQGISGNTIYF,TGTGCCAGCAGCCAATCGGGACAGGGAATCTCTGGAAACACCATATATTTT
once,TRBV18,TRBD2,TRBJ2-2,CASSSSRTSEGAGELFF,TGTGCCAGCTCATCGAGCCGGACTAGCGAAGGGGCCGGGGAGCTGTTTTTT
NA,TRBV5-1,TRBD2,TRBJ2-7,CASSKGLAGIYEQYF,TGCGCCAGCAGCAAGGGACTAGCGGGGATCTACGAGCAGTACTTC
NA,TRBV10-1,NA,TRBJ1-3,CASRGGRGNPGNTIYF,TGCGCCAGCAGGGGCGGGCGGGGTAATCCTGGAAACACCATATATTTT
once,TRBV7-2,NA,TRBJ2-7,CASSLALRGYEQYF,TGTGCCAGCAGCTTAGCACTCCGGGGATACGAGCAGTACTTC
NA,TRBV7-9,TRBD1,TRBJ1-4,CASSHWTGVGEKLFF,TGTGCCAGCAGCCACTGGACAGGGGTGGGTGAAAAACTGTTTTTT
few,TRBV5-1,TRBD1,TRBJ1-4,CASSLTGTGDEKLFF,TGCGCCAGCAGCTTAACCGGGACAGGCGATGAAAAACTGTTTTTT
NA,TRBV28,NA,TRBJ1-1,CASSFNTEAFF,TGTGCCAGCAGTTTTAACACTGAAGCTTTCTTT
NA,TRBV9,NA,TRBJ2-2,CASSVGGRELFF,TGTGCCAGCAGCGTAGGGGGGCGGGAGCTGTTTTTT
few,TRBV9,NA,TRBJ1-3,CASSVLGAAVSGNTIYF,TGTGCCAGCAGCGTATTGGGCGCAGCCGTCTCTGGAAACACCATATATTTT
NA,TRBV18,NA,TRBJ2-5,CASSPGIGAETQYF,TGTGCCAGCTCACCCGGCATAGGAGCAGAGACCCAGTACTTC
NA,TRBV19,NA,TRBJ2-1,CASSGNYNEQFF,TGTGCCAGTAGTGGGAATTACAATGAGCAGTTCTTC
NA,TRBV3-1/TRBV3-2,TRBD1,TRBJ1-1,CASRYSGGTEAFF,TGTGCCAGCAGGTACTCAGGGGGGACTGAAGCTTTCTTT
NA,TRBV5-4,NA,TRBJ2-3,CASTPPELGSTDTQYF,TGTGCCAGCACCCCTCCGGAGTTAGGGAGCACAGATACGCAGTATTTT
NA,TRBV4-3,TRBD2,TRBJ2-3,CASSQEGLALTDTQYF,TGCGCCAGCAGCCAAGAGGGACTAGCCCTGACAGATACGCAGTATTTT
NA,TRBV20-1,TRBD1,TRBJ2-1,CSASGGQGVYNEQFF,TGCAGTGCTAGTGGGGGACAGGGGGTATACAATGAGCAGTTCTTC
NA,TRBV10-1,NA,TRBJ2-1,CASSDPLASSYNEQFF,TGCGCCAGCAGTGACCCGCTGGCTAGCTCCTACAATGAGCAGTTCTTC